This TCR beta chain emerged from a study of cytomegalovirus exposure and HLA in healthy donors. Study-level background: Earlier work reported approximately 100 million unique TCR beta sequences from about 170 million T cells.

A multiplex PCR was run with 60 Vbeta primers and 13 Jbeta primers. Per the original data handling: Later work found around 80 million unique TCR beta chains, with some 11 million shared. The repertoire was sequenced with immunoSEQ multiplex PCR; TCRdb's copy has only in-frame clones and lacks some. The V and J calls and clone size are taken from that table; D and trimming were inferred from the DNA. Among 110,000 to 150,000 clones, about four fifths were seen once, and the ten largest hold 4.1%. About this clone itself: Its target is not known.

Losses at the gene ends were 0 bases for V and 5 bases for J; bases not matched to a gene: 7. Germline CDR1 reads LGHNA; CDR2 reads YNFKEQ. The CDR3 is 16 amino acids. Overall study findings and caveats: Sequencing probably produced one cluster of sequence variants that were highly shared.

This clonotype was obtained from a man between 35 and 55 years old in good health and CMV-seropositive. The chain joins TRBV4-2 to TRBJ2-3; the match to TRBD2 covers 8 bases. The sample taken for sequencing was PBMCs. The chain's CDR3 is CASSQDPGTREDTQYF. CDR3 coding DNA: TGTGCCAGCAGCCAAGATCCCGGGACTAGGGAAGATACGCAGTATTTT.